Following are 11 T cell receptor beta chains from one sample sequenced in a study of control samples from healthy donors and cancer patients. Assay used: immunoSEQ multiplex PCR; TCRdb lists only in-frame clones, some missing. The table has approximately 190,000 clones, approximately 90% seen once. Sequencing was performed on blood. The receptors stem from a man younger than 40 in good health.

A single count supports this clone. The CDR3 DNA is TGTGCCAGTAGTATCAGGGGTCCCATGAACACTGAAGCTTTCTTT. Translated: CASSIRGPMNTEAFF. The rearrangement uses TRBV19 and TRBJ1-1; maybe TRBD1 (6 bases). V lost 3 bases and J 0 bases, leaving 11 bases between the germline ends. The CDR3 is 15 residues long. Germline CDR1 and CDR2: LNHDA and SQIVND (reference sequence). Together with reference TRBV19 and TRBJ1-1, the CDR3 gives the full variable domain: DGGITQSPKYLFRKEGQNVTLSCEQNLNHDAMYWYRQDPGQGLRLIYYSQIVNDFQKGDIAEGYSVSREKKESFPLTVTSAQKNPTAFYLCASSIRGPMNTEAFFGQGTRLTVV.

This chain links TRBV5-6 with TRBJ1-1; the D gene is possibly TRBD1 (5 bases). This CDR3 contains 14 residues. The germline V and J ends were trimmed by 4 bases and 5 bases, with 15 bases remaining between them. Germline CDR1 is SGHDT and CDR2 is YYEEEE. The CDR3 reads CASSRDRRGTEAFF. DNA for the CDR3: TGTGCCAGCAGCCGCGACAGAAGAGGGACTGAAGCTTTCTTT. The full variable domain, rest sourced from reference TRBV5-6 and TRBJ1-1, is DAGVTQSPTHLIKTRGQQVTLRCSPKSGHDTVSWYQQALGQGPQFIFQYYEEEERQRGNFPDRFSGHQFPNYSSELNVNALLLGDSALYLCASSRDRRGTEAFFGQGTRLTVV.

The CDR3 protein is CASSQTEDTQYF. The CDR3 DNA is TGCGCCAGCAGCCAGACAGAAGATACGCAGTATTTT. This rearrangement joins TRBV4-1 to TRBJ2-3; possibly TRBD1 for D (5 bases). The CDR3 is 12 residues long. Per the germline V gene, CDR1 is MGHRA and CDR2 is YSYEKL. The V end was cut by 3 bases, the J end by 5 bases, with 6 bases between.

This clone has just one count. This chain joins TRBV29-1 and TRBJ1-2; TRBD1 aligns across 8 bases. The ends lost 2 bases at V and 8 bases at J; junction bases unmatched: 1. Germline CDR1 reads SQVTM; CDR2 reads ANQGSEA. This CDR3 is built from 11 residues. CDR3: CSVERDRGYTF. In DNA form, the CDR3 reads TGCAGCGTTGAAAGGGACAGGGGCTACACCTTC.

This chain's CDR3 is CASSHPTGGTDTQYF. The DNA for the CDR3 is TGTGCCAGCAGCCATCCGACAGGGGGCACAGATACGCAGTATTTT. The chain combines TRBV3-1 (or the pseudogene TRBV3-2) with TRBJ2-3; 8 nucleotides match TRBD1. Germline values: CDR1 LGHDT, CDR2 YNNKEL (reference sequence). CDR3 length: 15 residues. The V and J ends lost 3 bases and 1 base, in that order; junction bases with no gene match: 3.

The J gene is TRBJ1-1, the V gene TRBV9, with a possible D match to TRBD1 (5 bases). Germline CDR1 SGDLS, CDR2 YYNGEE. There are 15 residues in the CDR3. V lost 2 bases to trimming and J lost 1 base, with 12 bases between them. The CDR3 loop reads CASSVLGAGNTEAFF. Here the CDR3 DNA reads TGTGCCAGCAGCGTTTTAGGGGCGGGGAACACTGAAGCTTTCTTT.

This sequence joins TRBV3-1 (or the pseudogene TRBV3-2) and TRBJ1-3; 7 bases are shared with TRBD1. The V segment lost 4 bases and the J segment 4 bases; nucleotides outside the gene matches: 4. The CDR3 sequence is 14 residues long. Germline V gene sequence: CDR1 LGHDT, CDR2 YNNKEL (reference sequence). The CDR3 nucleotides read TGTGCCAGCAGCCCGACAGGGCGGGGAAACACCATATATTTT. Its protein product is CASSPTGRGNTIYF.

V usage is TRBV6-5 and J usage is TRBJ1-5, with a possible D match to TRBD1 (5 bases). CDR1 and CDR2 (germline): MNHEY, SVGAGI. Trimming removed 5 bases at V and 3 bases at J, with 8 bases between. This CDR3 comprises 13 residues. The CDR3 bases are TGTGCCAGCAGTAGACAGAACAATCAGCCCCAGCATTTT. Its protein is CASSRQNNQPQHF.

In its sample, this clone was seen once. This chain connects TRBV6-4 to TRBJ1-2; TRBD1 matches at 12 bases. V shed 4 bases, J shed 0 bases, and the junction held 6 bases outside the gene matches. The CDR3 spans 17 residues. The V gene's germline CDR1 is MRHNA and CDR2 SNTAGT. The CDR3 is CASSARDRGLANYGYTF. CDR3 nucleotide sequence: TGTGCCAGCAGTGCCCGGGACAGGGGGCTAGCTAACTATGGCTACACCTTC.

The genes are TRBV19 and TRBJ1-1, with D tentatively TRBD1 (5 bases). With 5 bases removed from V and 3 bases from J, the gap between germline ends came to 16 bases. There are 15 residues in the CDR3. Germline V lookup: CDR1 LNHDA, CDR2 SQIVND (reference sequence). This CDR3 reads CASSPHQWGDTEAFF. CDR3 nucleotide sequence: TGTGCCAGTAGTCCCCACCAGTGGGGGGACACTGAAGCTTTCTTT. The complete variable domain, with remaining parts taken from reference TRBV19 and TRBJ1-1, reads DGGITQSPKYLFRKEGQNVTLSCEQNLNHDAMYWYRQDPGQGLRLIYYSQIVNDFQKGDIAEGYSVSREKKESFPLTVTSAQKNPTAFYLCASSPHQWGDTEAFFGQGTRLTVV.

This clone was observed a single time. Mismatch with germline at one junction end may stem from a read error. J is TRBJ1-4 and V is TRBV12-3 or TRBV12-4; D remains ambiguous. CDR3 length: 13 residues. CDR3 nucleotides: TGTGCCAGCGGTTTAAGAGGAAATGAAAAACTGTTTTTT. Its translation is CASGLRGNEKLFF.